This TCR beta chain is drawn from a study of T-cell memory formation after mild COVID-19 (dated by TCRdb to about 2021). With regard to the full study: Most TCR sequence clusters were specific to one of the two donors. The cohort comprised two young, previously healthy adult volunteers, one female and one male. In a couple of donors, T-cell clones that expanded and contracted after mild COVID-19 were tracked by sequencing TCRalpha and TCRbeta repertoires over time.

This clonotype was seen once. Its antigen remains undetermined. No per-base quality is available; no much larger clone lies one base away. A solitary read yields weak support. Ficoll-Paque density gradient centrifugation was used to isolate PBMCs. Study-level results and caveats: Only two mild cases were covered in the study, and larger cohorts including severe cases with pre-infection samples were considered necessary. Contracting CD4+ clones appeared mostly in the CM and EM memory subsets, whereas CD8+ clones were enriched in EMRA. Some responding clones were detected in pre-infection memory, which suggested that pre-existing cross-reactive memory T cells had joined the SARS-CoV-2 response. From day 15 to 85, contracting clones showed balanced CD4/CD8 phenotypes, whereas a second wave of clones that expanded from day 15 to 37 leaned towards CD4+. The second-wave clones that peaked on day 37 were not confirmed to be SARS-CoV-2 specific.

The CDR3, from cysteine to phenylalanine, totals 12 residues. Only the CDR3 portion is preserved as DNA: 36 bases, with reading frame beginning at the first base. From the germline V gene, CDR1 is SNHLY and CDR2 is FYNNEI. Trimming takes 7 bases from V and 4 bases from J, and the germline ends sit 8 bases apart. Sequencing instrument: Illumina NovaSeq 6000. cDNA libraries for TCRalpha and TCRbeta were prepared by 5'RACE using constant-segment primers, with sample barcodes and unique molecular identifiers added. RNA was extracted from every sample with Trizol reagent. Library amplification was performed in two PCR steps, and a second sample barcode and Illumina TruSeq adapters were introduced in the second step. Sequencing of libraries was performed on an Illumina NovaSeq with 2 x 150 bp paired-end reads. On the authors' methods: With migec v1.2.7, reads were demultiplexed and then collapsed into UMI-guided consensus sequences. Using mixcr v2.1.11, the UMI consensuses were aligned to TRA and TRB V and J templates and assembled into clonotypes. Expanded or contracted clonotypes were those called significant by both edgeR and NoisET, with noise models trained on biological replicates. For edgeR calls, the thresholds were a false discovery rate-adjusted p below 0.01 and a log2 fold-change of 1. As an exploratory analysis of dynamics, PCA with hierarchical clustering was applied to max-normalized trajectories of the 1000 most abundant clonotypes. Separately sequenced CD4+ and CD8+ repertoires were used to assign a CD4 or CD8 phenotype to each responding clone. Through fastp at Q25 and MiXCR, TCRdb rebuilt clones from the public reads, retaining in-frame beta chains. Identical CDR3 protein sequences are pooled into one entry, listed with their most common genes and DNA. The V and J calls here are based on TCRdb, not the publication. The sample profile shows under 450,000 distinct CDR3 sequences; around a quarter of them were found once. The ten largest clones represent roughly 14% of the sample.

The receptor was isolated from an adult woman who had mild COVID-19 (a few samples of this study predate the infection). The sample titles of this study are shuffled in the database, so cell type and time point are left out; the donor was told from shared clones. Material for sequencing was PBMCs or a T cell subset sorted from them (not recorded which). Recombination connected TRBV2 to TRBJ2-1; a weak D assignment points to TRBD2 (5 bases agree). The CDR3 reads as follows: CASIGGYNEQFF. The nucleotide sequence is given as TGTGCCAGCATAGGCGGGTACAATGAGCAGTTCTTC.